What follows are 31 T cell receptor beta chains derived from one specimen sequenced in a study of blood T cell repertoires in COVID-19. TCRdb's table, derived via immunoSEQ multiplex PCR, lists solely in-frame clones and lacks some. The table includes roughly 100,000 clones, over 70% detected once. Sequenced: peripheral blood. The source is a man in his 60s with acute or convalescent COVID-19.

This chain connects TRBV9 to TRBJ2-7; 9 bases map to TRBD2. The ends lost 4 bases at V and 2 bases at J; junction bases unmatched: 7. The CDR3 is 15 amino acids. Germline CDR1 is SGDLS and CDR2 is YYNGEE. CDR3 DNA sequence: TGTGCCAGCAGCCCCAGAGCGGGGGGAACCTACGAGCAGTACTTC. Amino acids: CASSPRAGGTYEQYF.

The V and J genes are TRBV19 and TRBJ2-5, with 8 bases matching TRBD1. CDR1 and CDR2 (germline): LNHDA, SQIVND (reference sequence). The V gene end was trimmed by 5 bases and the J gene end by 5 bases; junction bases not matched to a gene: 10. The CDR3 length is 15 residues. The CDR3 loop is CASSDSGGWRETQYF. The CDR3 DNA is TGTGCCAGTAGTGACTCAGGGGGCTGGAGGGAGACCCAGTACTTC.

V usage is TRBV3-1 (or the pseudogene TRBV3-2) and J usage is TRBJ1-5; D gene ambiguous. Between the trimmed V and J ends, which lost 4 bases and 5 bases, there was a span of 9 bases. This CDR3 contains 13 residues. Germline V gene lookup returns CDR1 LGHDT and CDR2 YNNKEL (reference sequence). The CDR3 sequence: CASSRREDQPQHF. CDR3 in DNA: TGTGCCAGCAGCCGCCGGGAGGATCAGCCCCAGCATTTT.

The chain couples TRBV12-3 or TRBV12-4 to TRBJ1-1, with D maybe TRBD1 (6 bases). V was trimmed by 6 bases and J by 6 bases, leaving 14 bases between them. The CDR3 extends over 13 amino acids. The CDR3 is CASRPGTRAEAFF. CDR3 nucleotides: TGTGCCAGCAGGCCCGGGACAAGGGCTGAAGCTTTCTTT.

The chain's CDR3 is CASSGRDRTNYGYTF. For the CDR3, the DNA is TGTGCCAGCAGTGGTCGGGACAGAACTAACTATGGCTACACCTTC. The chain employs TRBV2 and TRBJ1-2; 7 nucleotides line up with TRBD1. The CDR3 contains 15 residues. Looked up from germline, CDR1 is SNHLY and CDR2 is FYNNEI. V dropped 4 bases and J dropped 0; count of bases not matched to a gene: 5.

V and J are TRBV19 and TRBJ1-2; the D is unclear. V was shortened by 5 bases and J by 7 bases, with 17 bases between the two germline ends. Germline V CDR1 and CDR2: LNHDA, SQIVND (reference sequence). CDR3 size: 14 residues. As DNA, the CDR3 is TGTGCCAGTAGTTCCTCCCAGGCAGCCTTTGGCTACACCTTC. It translates to CASSSSQAAFGYTF.

This chain uses TRBV29-1 with TRBJ1-2; D may be TRBD1 (5 bases). Looked up from germline, CDR1 is SQVTM and CDR2 is ANQGSEA. With 4 bases removed from V and 2 bases from J, the gap between germline ends came to 8 bases. The CDR3 covers 12 residues. The CDR3 spells CSVVDSNYGYTF. In DNA form, the CDR3 reads TGCAGCGTTGTCGACAGCAACTATGGCTACACCTTC.

The chain recombines TRBV12-5 with TRBJ2-1; D not certain. CDR3 length: 13 residues. Germline V gives CDR1 LGHNT, CDR2 FRNRAP. Trimming took off 2 bases at V and 3 bases at J, with 5 bases between the two ends. The CDR3 nucleotides read TGTGCTAGTGGTTTGACTATCTACAATGAGCAGTTCTTC. Translation gives CASGLTIYNEQFF.

This clone occurred once. The V call is TRBV27, the J call TRBJ2-2; weak D call: TRBD1 (6 bases). CDR3 length: 16 amino acids. The V end was cut by 6 bases, the J end by 2 bases, with 16 bases between. In germline, CDR1 is MNHEY, CDR2 SMNVEV (reference sequence). In DNA form, the CDR3 reads TGTGCCAGCAGAGTCGTAGGGGGACCTAACACCGGGGAGCTGTTTTTT. It translates to CASRVVGGPNTGELFF.

This rearrangement joins TRBV19 to TRBJ1-6, with D perhaps matching TRBD1 (5 bases). Per the germline V gene, CDR1 is LNHDA and CDR2 is SQIVND (reference sequence). V lost 4 bases to trimming and J lost 13 bases, with 29 bases between them. The CDR3 extends over 18 amino acids. CDR3 region: CASSTTVLRRAAEGPLHF. The CDR3 DNA sequence: TGTGCCAGTAGTACTACTGTCCTCCGCAGGGCCGCGGAGGGGCCCCTCCACTTT.

J is TRBJ1-1 and V is TRBV4-1; TRBD1 aligns across 7 bases. The CDR3 covers 14 residues. J was trimmed by 5 bases and V by 1 base; bases with no gene match: 4. Germline V gene lookup returns CDR1 MGHRA and CDR2 YSYEKL. The CDR3 sequence is CASSQGAGGTEAFF. The CDR3 DNA is TGCGCCAGCAGCCAAGGAGCAGGGGGAACTGAAGCTTTCTTT.

The rearrangement uses TRBV6-5 and TRBJ2-2; D unresolved. The CDR3 spans 14 residues. V was clipped by 6 bases and J by 0 bases, with 8 bases between them. Germline V gives CDR1 MNHEY, CDR2 SVGAGI. The CDR3 nucleotides read TGTGCCAGCAGAATAGTAGCGAACACCGGGGAGCTGTTTTTT. Protein product: CASRIVANTGELFF.

The chain employs TRBV3-1 (or the pseudogene TRBV3-2) and TRBJ1-2; D uncertain. The CDR3 has 12 residues. Germline CDR1 is LGHDT and CDR2 is YNNKEL (reference sequence). With 2 bases removed from V and 7 bases from J, the gap between germline ends came to 8 bases. CDR3 sequence: CASSQREGGYTF. Written as DNA, the CDR3 is TGTGCCAGCAGCCAACGGGAAGGTGGCTACACCTTC.

The V gene is TRBV10-3, the J gene TRBJ1-2, with D possibly being TRBD1 (5 bases). The CDR3 is 15 amino acids. Trimming shortened V by 6 bases and J by 3 bases, and 17 bases separated the two germline ends. Germline V gene lookup returns CDR1 ENHRY and CDR2 SYGVKD. CDR3 residues: CAISDTSQGHYGYTF. In nucleotides, the CDR3 is TGTGCCATCAGCGACACGTCTCAGGGCCACTATGGCTACACCTTC.

This clone was seen only a few times. The CDR3 is CASSVGRAGNTIYF. CDR3 DNA sequence: TGTGCCAGCAGCGTAGGGCGGGCTGGAAACACCATATATTTT. This chain uses TRBV9 with TRBJ1-3; D is undetermined. CDR3 length: 14 amino acids. V shed 0 bases and J shed 2 bases, with 6 bases lying between them. Germline lookup yields CDR1 SGDLS and CDR2 YYNGEE. Variable domain in full (rest from reference TRBV9 and TRBJ1-3): DSGVTQTPKHLITATGQRVTLRCSPRSGDLSVYWYQQSLDQGLQFLIQYYNGEERAKGNILERFSAQQFPDLHSELNLSSLELGDSALYFCASSVGRAGNTIYFGEGSWLTVV.

This clone was seen a few times. The V call is TRBV7-9, the J call TRBJ2-1; the match to TRBD1 covers 8 bases. From germline, CDR1 is SEHNR and CDR2 FQNEAQ (reference sequence). With V trimmed by 3 bases and J by 10 bases, 14 bases remained unmatched. This CDR3 spans 16 amino acids. CDR3 sequence: CASSFLLGQGAAEQFF. The CDR3 DNA sequence: TGTGCCAGCAGCTTTCTCCTAGGACAGGGAGCGGCCGAGCAGTTCTTC.

There are many counts of this clone. The gene calls are TRBV7-6 and TRBJ1-1; 10 bases fit TRBD1. CDR1 SGHVS and CDR2 FNYEAQ come from the germline V gene. J lost 8 bases, V lost 5 bases, and 14 bases had no gene match. The CDR3 totals 16 residues. The CDR3 reads CASSPDRGRIYREAFF. As DNA, the CDR3 is TGTGCCAGCAGCCCCGACAGGGGGCGAATTTATAGGGAAGCTTTCTTT.

This chain connects TRBV7-8 to TRBJ2-3; TRBD2 matches 7 bases. V shed 5 bases, J shed 0 bases, and the junction held 8 bases outside the gene matches. CDR1 is SGHVS and CDR2 is FQNEAQ in the germline V gene. This CDR3 has 16 amino acids. DNA for the CDR3: TGTGCCAGCAGCGGCCGGGACTACCTAAGCACAGATACGCAGTATTTT. Protein: CASSGRDYLSTDTQYF.

The chain combines TRBV7-9 with TRBJ2-7; 8 positions agree with TRBD2. CDR1 is SEHNR and CDR2 is FQNEAQ in the germline V gene (reference sequence). V dropped 5 bases and J dropped 3; count of bases not matched to a gene: 6. The CDR3 is 14 residues long. The DNA for the CDR3 is TGTGCCAGCAGCCGGGTCGGGACTAGCTACGAGCAGTACGTC. Translating gives CASSRVGTSYEQYV.

The V and J genes are TRBV12-5 and TRBJ1-1, with 9 positions matching TRBD1. Germline-derived CDR1 and CDR2 are LGHNT and FRNRAP. With V trimmed by 7 bases and J by 10 bases, 7 bases remained unmatched. This CDR3 is 12 amino acids long. CDR3 amino acids: CASAPDRGAAFF. CDR3 bases: TGTGCTAGTGCCCCCGACAGGGGGGCAGCTTTCTTT.

The chain combines TRBV25-1 with TRBJ2-1; the match to TRBD1 covers 8 bases. Germline V gene data show CDR1 as MGHDK and CDR2 as SYGVNS. V shed 6 bases and J 6 bases; nucleotides not matched to a gene: 4. This CDR3 has 13 residues. CDR3 protein: CASSRGHSNEQFF. CDR3 DNA sequence: TGTGCCAGCAGCAGGGGGCATTCCAATGAGCAGTTCTTC. The complete variable domain, with remaining parts taken from reference TRBV25-1 and TRBJ2-1, reads EADIYQTPRYLVIGTGKKITLECSQTMGHDKMYWYQQDPGMELHLIHYSYGVNSTEKGDLSSESTVSRIRTEHFPLTLESARPSHTSQYLCASSRGHSNEQFFGPGTRLTVL.

The chain links TRBV5-6 to TRBJ2-7; 8 bases match TRBD1. V was clipped by 4 bases and J by 7 bases; unmatched bases: 13. The CDR3 spans 15 residues. From germline, CDR1 is SGHDT and CDR2 YYEEEE. The CDR3 sequence is CASSLVAGGVGEQYF. The CDR3 DNA sequence: TGTGCCAGCAGCCTGGTGGCAGGGGGCGTGGGGGAGCAGTACTTC.

In this sample, this clone turned up once. This chain uses TRBV11-3 with TRBJ2-1; the match to TRBD2 covers 10 bases. The germline V gene encodes CDR1 SGHNT and CDR2 YENEEA. The CDR3 is 17 residues long. Trimming at V came to 5 bases and at J to 0 bases, leaving 7 bases not matched to a gene. CDR3 nucleotides: TGTGCCAGCAGCACTCGACTAGCGGGCTTCTCCTACAATGAGCAGTTCTTC. Translated: CASSTRLAGFSYNEQFF.

This CDR3 is CASYSGAFDGYTF. The CDR3 region has the DNA TGTGCCAGCTACTCAGGGGCGTTCGACGGCTACACCTTC. The chain recombines TRBV6-5 with TRBJ1-2, with a weak D call TRBD1 (6 bases). Germline CDR1 is MNHEY and CDR2 is SVGAGI. The V end lost 8 bases, the J end lost 8 bases, and 18 bases lay between the germline ends. This CDR3 region has 13 residues.

The CDR3 bases are TGTGCCAGCAGCGTAGCTCCCACTAGCGGGGGCCCTTACGAGCAGTACTTC. Its translation: CASSVAPTSGGPYEQYF. The chain couples TRBV9 to TRBJ2-7; the match to TRBD2 covers 11 bases. This CDR3 is built from 17 residues. With 0 bases clipped from V and 4 bases from J, the junction kept 9 bases outside the gene matches. In germline, CDR1 is SGDLS, CDR2 YYNGEE. Full variable domain (missing parts from reference TRBV9 and TRBJ2-7): DSGVTQTPKHLITATGQRVTLRCSPRSGDLSVYWYQQSLDQGLQFLIQYYNGEERAKGNILERFSAQQFPDLHSELNLSSLELGDSALYFCASSVAPTSGGPYEQYFGPGTRLTVT.

The chain uses TRBV12-3 or TRBV12-4 and TRBJ2-7; possible D gene TRBD2, 5 bases. The CDR3 runs to 13 residues. V dropped 6 bases and J dropped 2 bases, with 11 bases sitting between them. CDR3: CASSYTGTYEQYF. The CDR3, as DNA: TGTGCCAGCAGCTATACCGGGACCTACGAGCAGTACTTC.

The CDR3 is CASSYHGQSNTEAFF. CDR3 coding DNA: TGTGCCAGCAGTTACCATGGACAGTCTAACACTGAAGCTTTCTTT. V and J are TRBV6-5 and TRBJ1-1; D possibly corresponds to TRBD1 (6 bases). Trimming pared 2 bases from V and 2 bases from J, leaving 12 bases between. The CDR3 is 15 residues long. Germline-derived CDR1 and CDR2 are MNHEY and SVGAGI.

This clone was recorded once. CDR3 in DNA: TGTGCCAGCAGCGACGGGACTAGTCGGTACCAAGAGACCCAGTACTTC. It translates to CASSDGTSRYQETQYF. This chain uses TRBV11-3 with TRBJ2-5; 8 bases match TRBD2. Trimming removed 5 bases from V and 0 bases from J; junction bases left unmatched: 8. The germline V gene has CDR1 SGHNT and CDR2 YENEEA. The CDR3 contains 16 residues.

The chain has TRBV11-2 and TRBJ2-1, with 7 bases aligning to TRBD2. Germline CDR1 and CDR2: SGHAT and FQNNGV. The ends lost 2 bases at V and 4 bases at J; junction bases unmatched: 5. The CDR3 is 15 residues long. CDR3 DNA sequence: TGTGCCAGCAGCTTATCAAGCGGGGCTTACAATGAGCAGTTCTTC. Protein sequence: CASSLSSGAYNEQFF.

Comments on this clone: Compared with germline, one end of the junction differs, possibly owing to a read error. This chain connects TRBV19 to TRBJ2-2, with 9 bases that match TRBD2. The germline gives CDR1 LNHDA, CDR2 SQIVND (reference sequence). This CDR3 is 16 amino acids long. The CDR3 DNA sequence: TGTGCCAGTAGTAGTGAAGCGGGGGGCGAACACCGGGGAGCTGTTTTT. Translating gives CASSSEAGGEHRGAVF.

The chain uses TRBV18 and TRBJ2-3; D unclear. The CDR3 totals 13 residues. Trimming stripped 3 bases from V and 0 bases from J, with 4 bases between. Germline assignment: CDR1 KGHSH and CDR2 LQKENI. This chain's CDR3 is CASSPGSTDTQYF. CDR3 nucleotide sequence: TGTGCCAGCTCACCCGGTAGCACAGATACGCAGTATTTT.